The following is a TCR beta chain sequence with its context. The antigen is not known. The record originates from a study of regulatory T cells in long-lasting Graves disease. According to the study, TCR beta libraries were built with iRepertoire HTBI primers and CDR3-region Arm-PCR. MiXCR, applied by TCRdb to the multiplex PCR reads, yields one record per CDR3 protein. The sample records 510,000 or so distinct CDR3 sequences, around 11% being singletons. The CDR3 sequence is 15 residues long. Trimming pared 5 bases from V and 6 bases from J, leaving 16 bases between. Germline V gene sequence: CDR1 SGHVS, CDR2 FQNEAQ. Study results and caveats: The study found TRBV28, TRBJ1-2 and TRBJ2-5 favored in persistent disease. New patients shared around 1,000 public clonotypes, and persistent patients shared more, with over 2,500.

The sample's time point: newly diagnosed GD, antithyroid drugs for less than 3 months. The authors made the TCR library using RNA they extracted from PBMCs. American Thyroid Association guidelines served as the basis for diagnosing Graves' disease. The sample was also linked to a second study, of T cells in Graves' hyperthyroidism and ophthalmopathy. That study adds: Ophthalmopathy onset followed model prediction by a median about six months.

Sample: peripheral blood mononuclear cells (PBMCs), taken at new diagnosis, from a patient treated with antithyroid drugs. The origin of this receptor is a woman in her thirties with Graves disease. The chain has TRBV7-8 and TRBJ2-2; a possible D gene is TRBD2 (6 bases). In DNA, the CDR3 is TGTGCCAGCAGCCCGTGTAAACTAGCCCCCGGGGAGCTGTTTTTT. Translated, it gives CASSPCKLAPGELFF.